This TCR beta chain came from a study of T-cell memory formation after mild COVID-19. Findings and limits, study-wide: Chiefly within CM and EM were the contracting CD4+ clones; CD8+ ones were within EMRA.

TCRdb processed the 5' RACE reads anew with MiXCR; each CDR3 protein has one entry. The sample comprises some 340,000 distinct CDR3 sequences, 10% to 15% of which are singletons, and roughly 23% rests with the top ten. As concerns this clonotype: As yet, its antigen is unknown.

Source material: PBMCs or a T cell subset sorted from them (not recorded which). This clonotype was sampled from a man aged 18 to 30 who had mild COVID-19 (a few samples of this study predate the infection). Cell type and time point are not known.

CDR3 sequence: CSVGAGGGSGELFF. The CDR3 DNA follows: TGCAGCGTCGGTGCGGGGGGGGGTAGCGGGGAGCTGTTTTTT. The chain carries TRBV29-1 and TRBJ2-2; TRBD2 agrees at 9 bases. Germline CDR1 SQVTM, CDR2 ANQGSEA. There are 14 residues in the CDR3. V dropped 6 bases and J dropped 7; count of bases not matched to a gene: 9.